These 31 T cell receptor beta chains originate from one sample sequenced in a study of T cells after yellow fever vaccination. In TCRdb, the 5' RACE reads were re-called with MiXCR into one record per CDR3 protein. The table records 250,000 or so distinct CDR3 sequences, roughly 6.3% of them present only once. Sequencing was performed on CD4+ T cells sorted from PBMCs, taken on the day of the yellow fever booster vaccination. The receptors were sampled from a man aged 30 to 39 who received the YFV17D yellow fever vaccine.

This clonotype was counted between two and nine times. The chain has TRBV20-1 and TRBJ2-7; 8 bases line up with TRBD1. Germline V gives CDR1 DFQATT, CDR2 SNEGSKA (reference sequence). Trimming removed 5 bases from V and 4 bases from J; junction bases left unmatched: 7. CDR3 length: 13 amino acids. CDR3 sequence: CSAEGQGIYEQYF. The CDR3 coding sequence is TGCAGTGCTGAAGGACAGGGTATTTACGAGCAGTACTTC.

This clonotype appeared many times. The CDR3 DNA sequence: TGCAGTGCCGGGGGGCAGGGCAACACCGGGGAGCTGTTTTTT. This gives the protein CSAGGQGNTGELFF. The chain links TRBV20-1 to TRBJ2-2, with D perhaps TRBD2 (7 bases). The V end lost 6 bases, the J end lost 2 bases, and 13 bases lay between the germline ends. Germline loops: CDR1 DFQATT, CDR2 SNEGSKA (reference sequence). The CDR3 is 14 amino acids.

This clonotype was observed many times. CDR3 sequence (DNA): TGTGCCAGCAGTTTAGGGACAGATACTGGAAACACCATATATTTT. Translated, it gives CASSLGTDTGNTIYF. This chain uses TRBV6-5 with TRBJ1-3, with 7 bases fitting TRBD1. J was trimmed by 2 bases and V by 4 bases; bases with no gene match: 5. This CDR3 comprises 15 residues. The germline V gene encodes CDR1 MNHEY and CDR2 SVGAGI.

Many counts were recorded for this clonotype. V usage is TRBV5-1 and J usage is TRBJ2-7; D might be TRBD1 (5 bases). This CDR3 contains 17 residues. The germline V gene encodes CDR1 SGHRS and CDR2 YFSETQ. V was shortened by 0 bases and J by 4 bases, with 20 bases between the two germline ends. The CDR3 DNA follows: TGCGCCAGCAGCTTGGGTGACAGCGCACCTTCCTCTTACGAGCAGTACTTC. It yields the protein CASSLGDSAPSSYEQYF.

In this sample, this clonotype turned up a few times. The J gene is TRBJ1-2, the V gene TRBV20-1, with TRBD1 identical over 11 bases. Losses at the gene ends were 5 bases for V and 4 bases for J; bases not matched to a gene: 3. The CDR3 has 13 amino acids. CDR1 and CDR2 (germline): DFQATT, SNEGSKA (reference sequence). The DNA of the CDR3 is TGCAGTGCTGAGGGACAGGGGGTCTATGGCTACACCTTC. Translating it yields CSAEGQGVYGYTF.

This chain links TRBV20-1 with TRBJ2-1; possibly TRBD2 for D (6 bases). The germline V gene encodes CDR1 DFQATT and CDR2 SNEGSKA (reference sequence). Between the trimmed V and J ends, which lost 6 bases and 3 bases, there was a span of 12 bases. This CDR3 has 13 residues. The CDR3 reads CSAYASVYNEQFF. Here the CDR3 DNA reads TGCAGTGCCTACGCTAGCGTCTACAATGAGCAGTTCTTC.

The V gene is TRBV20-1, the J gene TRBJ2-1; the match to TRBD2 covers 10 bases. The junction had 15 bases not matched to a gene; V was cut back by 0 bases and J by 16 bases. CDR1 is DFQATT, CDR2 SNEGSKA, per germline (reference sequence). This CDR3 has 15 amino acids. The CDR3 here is CSARESRTSGALGFF. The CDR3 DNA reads TGCAGTGCTAGAGAATCGAGGACTAGCGGAGCCCTCGGTTTCTTC.

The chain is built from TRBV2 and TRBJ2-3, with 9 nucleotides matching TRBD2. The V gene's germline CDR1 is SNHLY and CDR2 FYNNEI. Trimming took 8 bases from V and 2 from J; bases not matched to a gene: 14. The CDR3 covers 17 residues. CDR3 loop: CASCPYPTSGYTDTQYF. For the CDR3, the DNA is TGTGCCAGCTGTCCCTACCCGACTAGCGGATACACAGATACGCAGTATTTT.

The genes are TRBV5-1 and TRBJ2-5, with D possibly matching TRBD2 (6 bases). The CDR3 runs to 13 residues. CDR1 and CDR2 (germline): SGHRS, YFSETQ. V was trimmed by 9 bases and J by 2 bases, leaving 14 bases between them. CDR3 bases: TGCGCCACCGCGACTAGTGCTCAAGAGACCCAGTACTTC. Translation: CATATSAQETQYF.

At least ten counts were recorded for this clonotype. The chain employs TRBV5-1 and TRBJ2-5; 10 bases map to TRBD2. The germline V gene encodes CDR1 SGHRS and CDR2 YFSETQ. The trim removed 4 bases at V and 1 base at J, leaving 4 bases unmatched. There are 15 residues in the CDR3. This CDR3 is CASSGRLAGQETQYF. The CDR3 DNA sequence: TGCGCCAGCAGCGGACGACTAGCGGGCCAAGAGACCCAGTACTTC.

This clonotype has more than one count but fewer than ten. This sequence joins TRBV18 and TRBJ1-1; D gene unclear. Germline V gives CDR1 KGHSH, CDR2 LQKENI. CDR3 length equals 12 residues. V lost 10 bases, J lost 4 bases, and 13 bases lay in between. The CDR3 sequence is CATSSDGTEAFF. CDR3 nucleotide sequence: TGTGCCACCAGTAGCGATGGCACTGAAGCTTTCTTT.

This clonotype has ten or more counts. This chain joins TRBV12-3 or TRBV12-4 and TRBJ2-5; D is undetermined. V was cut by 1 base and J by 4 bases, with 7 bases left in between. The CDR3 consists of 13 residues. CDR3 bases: TGTGCCAGCAGTTTAGGAAATCGAGAGACCCAGTACTTC. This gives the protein CASSLGNRETQYF.

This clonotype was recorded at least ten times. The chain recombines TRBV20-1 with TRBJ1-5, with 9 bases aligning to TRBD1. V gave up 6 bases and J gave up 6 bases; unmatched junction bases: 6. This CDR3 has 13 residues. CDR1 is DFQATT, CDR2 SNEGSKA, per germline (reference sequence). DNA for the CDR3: TGCAGTGCGGGACAGGGAGGAAGTCAGCCCCAGCATTTT. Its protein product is CSAGQGGSQPQHF.

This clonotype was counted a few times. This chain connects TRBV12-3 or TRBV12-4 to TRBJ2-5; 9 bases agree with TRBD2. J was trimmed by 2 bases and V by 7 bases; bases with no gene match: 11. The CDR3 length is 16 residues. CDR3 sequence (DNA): TGTGCCAGCACCCTAATGGCAGCGGGAGGTCAAGAGACCCAGTACTTC. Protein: CASTLMAAGGQETQYF.

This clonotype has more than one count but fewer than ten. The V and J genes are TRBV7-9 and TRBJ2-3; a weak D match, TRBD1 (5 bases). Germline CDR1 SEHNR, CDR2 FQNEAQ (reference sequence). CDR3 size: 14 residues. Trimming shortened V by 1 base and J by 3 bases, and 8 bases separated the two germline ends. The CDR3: CASSLEGRTDTQYF. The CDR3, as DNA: TGTGCCAGCAGCTTAGAGGGGCGTACAGATACGCAGTATTTT. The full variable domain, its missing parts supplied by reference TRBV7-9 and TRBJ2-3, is DTGVSQNPRHKITKRGQNVTFRCDPISEHNRLYWYRQTLGQGPEFLTYFQNEAQLEKSRLLSDRFSAERPKGSFSTLEIQRTEQGDSAMYLCASSLEGRTDTQYFGPGTRLTVL.

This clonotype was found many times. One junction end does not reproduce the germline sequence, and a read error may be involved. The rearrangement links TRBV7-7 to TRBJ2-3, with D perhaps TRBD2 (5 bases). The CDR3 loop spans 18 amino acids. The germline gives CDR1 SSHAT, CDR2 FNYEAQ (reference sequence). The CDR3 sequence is CASSPGAGKGPVAHTQYF. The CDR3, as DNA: TGTGCTAGCAGCCCCGGCGCCGGGAAAGGACCGGTAGCCCATACGCAGTATTTT.

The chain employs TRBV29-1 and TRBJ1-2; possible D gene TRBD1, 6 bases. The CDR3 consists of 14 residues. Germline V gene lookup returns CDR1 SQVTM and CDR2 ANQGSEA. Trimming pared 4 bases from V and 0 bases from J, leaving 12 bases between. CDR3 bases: TGCAGCGTTGTTTCTGGACAGACTAACTATGGCTACACCTTC. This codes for CSVVSGQTNYGYTF.

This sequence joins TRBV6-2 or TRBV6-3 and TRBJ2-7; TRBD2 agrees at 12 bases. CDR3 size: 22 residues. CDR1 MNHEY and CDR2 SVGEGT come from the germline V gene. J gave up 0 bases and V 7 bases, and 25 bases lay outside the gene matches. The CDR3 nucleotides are TGTGCCAGCAAGCCCCGGTCGGCCCGGACTAGCGGGGCCTCCCCTAGCTCCTACGAGCAGTACTTC. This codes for CASKPRSARTSGASPSSYEQYF.

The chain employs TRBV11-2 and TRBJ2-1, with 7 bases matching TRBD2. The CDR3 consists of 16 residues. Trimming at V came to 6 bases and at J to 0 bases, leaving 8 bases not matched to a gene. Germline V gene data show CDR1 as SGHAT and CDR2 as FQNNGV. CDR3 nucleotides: TGTGCCAGCAGTAACCGCCGGGACTACTCCTACAATGAGCAGTTCTTC. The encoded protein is CASSNRRDYSYNEQFF.

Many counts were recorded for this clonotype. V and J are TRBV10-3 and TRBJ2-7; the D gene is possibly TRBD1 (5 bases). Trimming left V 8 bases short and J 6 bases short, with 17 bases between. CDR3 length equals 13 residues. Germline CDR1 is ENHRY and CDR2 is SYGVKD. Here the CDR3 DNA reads TGTGCCATCTCCAACGTAGGGGTCTCCGAGCAGTACTTC. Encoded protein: CAISNVGVSEQYF.

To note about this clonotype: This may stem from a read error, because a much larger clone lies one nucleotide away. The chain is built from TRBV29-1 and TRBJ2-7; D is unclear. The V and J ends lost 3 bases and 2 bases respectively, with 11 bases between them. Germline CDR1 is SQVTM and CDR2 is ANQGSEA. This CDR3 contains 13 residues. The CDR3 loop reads CSVEARTPYEQYF. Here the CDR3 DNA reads TGCAGCGTTGAGGCCAGAACCCCCTACGAGCAGTACTTC.

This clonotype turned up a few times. The CDR3 bases are TGCGCCAGCAAGGTGGGACATTTGAACACTGAAGCTTTCTTT. Residues: CASKVGHLNTEAFF. The chain combines TRBV5-1 with TRBJ1-1, with D perhaps TRBD1 (6 bases). The CDR3 has 14 amino acids. The germline V gene has CDR1 SGHRS and CDR2 YFSETQ. Trimming cost V 6 bases and J 0 bases, with 12 bases left between them.

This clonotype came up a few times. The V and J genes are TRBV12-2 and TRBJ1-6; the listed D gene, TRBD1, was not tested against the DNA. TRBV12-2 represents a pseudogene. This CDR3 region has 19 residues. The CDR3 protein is CASRLPRGQGRSYNSPLHF. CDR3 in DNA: TGTGCAAGTCGCTTACCCCGGGGACAGGGGCGCTCCTATAATTCACCCCTCCACTTT.

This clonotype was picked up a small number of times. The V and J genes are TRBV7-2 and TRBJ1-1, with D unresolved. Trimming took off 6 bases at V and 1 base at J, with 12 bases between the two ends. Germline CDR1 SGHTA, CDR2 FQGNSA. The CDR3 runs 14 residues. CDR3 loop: CASSLRIWNTEAFF. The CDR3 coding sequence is TGTGCCAGCAGTTTGAGGATCTGGAACACTGAAGCTTTCTTT.

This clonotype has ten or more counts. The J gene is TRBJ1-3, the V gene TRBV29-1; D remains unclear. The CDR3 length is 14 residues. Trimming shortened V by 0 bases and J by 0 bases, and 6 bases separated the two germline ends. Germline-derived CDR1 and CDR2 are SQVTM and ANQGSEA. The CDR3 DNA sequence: TGCAGCGTTGAAGAACGGAACTCTGGAAACACCATATATTTT. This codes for CSVEERNSGNTIYF. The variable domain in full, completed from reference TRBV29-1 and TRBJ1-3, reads SAVISQKPSRDICQRGTSLTIQCQVDSQVTMMFWYRQQPGQSLTLIATANQGSEATYESGFVIDKFPISRPNLTFSTLTVSNMSPEDSSIYLCSVEERNSGNTIYFGEGSWLTVV.

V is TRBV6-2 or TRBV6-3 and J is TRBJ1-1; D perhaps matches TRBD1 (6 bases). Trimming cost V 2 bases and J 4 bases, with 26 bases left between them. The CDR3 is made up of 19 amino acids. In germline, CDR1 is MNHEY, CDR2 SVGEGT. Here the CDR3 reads CASSYPETGLVRRTTEAFF. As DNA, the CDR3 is TGTGCCAGCAGTTACCCGGAAACAGGGTTGGTTAGGAGGACCACTGAAGCTTTCTTT.

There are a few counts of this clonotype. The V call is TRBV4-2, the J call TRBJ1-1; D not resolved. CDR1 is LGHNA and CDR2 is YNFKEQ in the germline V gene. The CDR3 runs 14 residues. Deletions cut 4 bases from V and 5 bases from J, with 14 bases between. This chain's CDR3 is CASSRYVGSTEAFF. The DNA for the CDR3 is TGTGCCAGCAGCCGATATGTGGGATCAACTGAAGCTTTCTTT.

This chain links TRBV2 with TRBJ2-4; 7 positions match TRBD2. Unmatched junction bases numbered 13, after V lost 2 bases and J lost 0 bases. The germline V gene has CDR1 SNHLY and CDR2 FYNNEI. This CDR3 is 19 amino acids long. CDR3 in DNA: TGTGCCAGCAGTGAAAGGAGGCTAGCGGTACTCCTAGCCAAAAACATTCAGTACTTC. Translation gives CASSERRLAVLLAKNIQYF.

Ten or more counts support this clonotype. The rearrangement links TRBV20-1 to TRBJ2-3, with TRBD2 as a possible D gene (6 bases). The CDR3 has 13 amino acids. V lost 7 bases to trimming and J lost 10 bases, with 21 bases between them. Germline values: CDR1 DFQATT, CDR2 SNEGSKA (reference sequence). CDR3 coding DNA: TGCAGTGTCGGGGTAGCGGCACTTTTTCCGCAGTATTTT. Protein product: CSVGVAALFPQYF.

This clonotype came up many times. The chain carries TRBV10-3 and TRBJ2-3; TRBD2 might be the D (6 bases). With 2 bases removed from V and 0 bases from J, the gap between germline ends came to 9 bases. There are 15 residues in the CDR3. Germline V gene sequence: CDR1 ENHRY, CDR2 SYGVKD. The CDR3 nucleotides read TGTGCCATCAGTGAGGACGGGACTAGCACAGATACGCAGTATTTT. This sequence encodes CAISEDGTSTDTQYF.

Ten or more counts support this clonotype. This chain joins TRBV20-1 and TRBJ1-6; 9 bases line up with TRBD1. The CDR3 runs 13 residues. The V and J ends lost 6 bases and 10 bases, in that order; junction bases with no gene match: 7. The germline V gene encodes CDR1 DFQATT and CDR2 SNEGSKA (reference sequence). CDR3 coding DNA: TGCAGTGCAAAAAGGACAGGGGAATCACCCCTCCACTTT. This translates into CSAKRTGESPLHF.